This T cell receptor (beta chain) was recorded in a study of tumor-infiltrating lymphocytes in primary liver carcinoma. This clonotype was detected once. Being one base from a much bigger clone, this may be a read error. Bulk tissue was left unsorted, and RNA and DNA were co-extracted from about 21-30 mg of it. With around 500 ng total RNA as template and a constant-region primer, TCR beta cDNA was made. What produced the TCR beta libraries was three nested multiplex PCR rounds using slightly modified ARM-PCR. Use of TRBV1-TRBV30 forward primers with a C-beta reverse primer characterized the first two PCR rounds, which lasted approximately 11 cycles each. TCRdb re-derived calls from the multiplex PCR reads in MiXCR, one entry per CDR3 protein. This table has roughly 80,000 distinct CDR3 sequences, around 70% appearing once. The CDR3 totals 16 residues. Germline V lookup: CDR1 LNHDA, CDR2 SQIVND (reference sequence).

The chain couples TRBV19 to TRBJ1-2, with D uncertain. The TCR originated in a middle-aged man with primary liver carcinoma and hepatitis B virus infection. Sequencing was carried out using liver tumor tissue from sampling region 1. Subset of the sample: tumor region T1, superior pole. CDR3 DNA sequence: TGTGCCAGTAGTTTACGGACCCTTCGGTCTAACTATGTCTACACCTTC. This encodes CASSLRTLRSNYVYTF.